This passage covers 28 T cell receptor beta chains from one sample sequenced in a study of persistence of HIV-infected CD4 T cells (dated by TCRdb to between 2020 and 2021). The immunoSEQ hsTCRB assay version 4, run in survey mode, was used to sequence TCRbeta repertoires from genomic DNA. Held by TCRdb, this immuneACCESS table contains in-frame sequences only and omits some clones. Under half of the omission traces to an unresolved V gene where checked; the cause of the rest is unknown. In all, the sample holds under 40,000 clones, and 65% to 90% of those were seen once. 18% of the sample comes from the top ten. The sample's treatment or condition label, in plain terms: suppressive antiretroviral therapy. A pool of overlapping 15-mer peptides from HIV-1 Gag, at around 0.99 ug per peptide per mL, was used to stimulate the cells. Memory populations depleted of antigen-responding cells were obtained by sorting nonresponding CD40L-negative CD69-negative CD45RO-high memory CD4+ T cells.

Their antigen targets remain unknown. The sample in question was CD4+ T cells sorted from PBMCs after roughly 20-hour stimulation, obtained from a patient who received antiretroviral therapy. The label giving this sample's cell subset or site can be read as: CD40L-CD69- CD45RO-high memory CD4 T cells not responding to Gag peptides. The receptors derive from an adult woman with HIV who was CMV-seropositive.

This clone has a single count. The gene calls are TRBV5-1 and TRBJ2-1; 7 nucleotides agree with TRBD2. The V gene's germline CDR1 is SGHRS and CDR2 YFSETQ. This CDR3 has 15 residues. V shed 4 bases and J 5 bases; nucleotides not matched to a gene: 9. DNA for the CDR3: TGCGCCAGCAGCCCGCCGTTGGGAGGGGACAATGAGCAGTTCTTC. It codes for CASSPPLGGDNEQFF. Full variable domain (remainder filled in from reference TRBV5-1 and TRBJ2-1): KAGVTQTPRYLIKTRGQQVTLSCSPISGHRSVSWYQQTPGQGLQFLFEYFSETQRNKGNFPGRFSGRQFSNSRSEMNVSTLELGDSALYLCASSPPLGGDNEQFFGPGTRLTVL.

The rearrangement uses TRBV11-3 and TRBJ2-5; D is possibly TRBD2 (5 bases). Trimming removed 0 bases from V and 6 bases from J, with 14 bases in between. CDR1 and CDR2 (germline): SGHNT, YENEEA. CDR3 size: 15 residues. Written as DNA, the CDR3 is TGTGCCAGCAGCTTAGATGCTCCAACTAGGAAGACCCAGTACTTC. This codes for CASSLDAPTRKTQYF.

The chain carries TRBV18 and TRBJ2-2; 10 bases are a match to TRBD1. Germline lookup yields CDR1 KGHSH and CDR2 LQKENI. V dropped 5 bases and J dropped 3; count of bases not matched to a gene: 3. CDR3 length equals 15 residues. The CDR3, as DNA: TGTGCCAGCTCAGCGGGACAGGGGCACACCGGGGAGCTGTTTTTT. It is translated as CASSAGQGHTGELFF.

The chain combines TRBV13 with TRBJ2-7; D possibly matches TRBD1 or TRBD2 (5 bases each). V lost 4 bases and J lost 4, with 17 bases in between. This CDR3 has 15 residues. CDR1 and CDR2 (germline): PRHDT, FYEKMQ (reference sequence). The CDR3 sequence is CASSYFGTSPYEQYF. The CDR3 bases are TGTGCCAGCAGCTACTTCGGGACGAGCCCGTACGAGCAGTACTTC.

The chain joins TRBV6-5 to TRBJ2-7; tentatively, D is TRBD2 (6 bases). The germline V and J ends were trimmed by 7 bases and 5 bases, with 9 bases remaining between them. Germline CDR1 and CDR2: MNHEY and SVGAGI. This CDR3 spans 11 amino acids. The CDR3 is CASNSGDEQYF. The CDR3 DNA reads as TGTGCCAGCAATTCGGGGGACGAGCAGTACTTC.

The gene calls are TRBV6-5 and TRBJ1-2; no reliable D call. From germline, CDR1 is MNHEY and CDR2 SVGAGI. Trimming shortened V by 8 bases and J by 4 bases, and 11 bases separated the two germline ends. The CDR3 extends over 12 amino acids. The DNA of the CDR3 is TGTGCCAGCGGGTGGGAACGCTATGGCTACACCTTC. Amino acids: CASGWERYGYTF.

The chain carries TRBV27 and TRBJ2-1; TRBD2 matches at 7 bases. V shed 6 bases, J shed 3 bases, and the junction held 8 bases outside the gene matches. This CDR3 spans 15 amino acids. The germline V gene encodes CDR1 MNHEY and CDR2 SMNVEV (reference sequence). The CDR3 protein is CASRNKGGLYNEQFF. The DNA for the CDR3 is TGTGCCAGCAGAAATAAGGGAGGGCTCTACAATGAGCAGTTCTTC.

This rearrangement joins TRBV10-3 to TRBJ2-5; a weak D match, TRBD2 (6 bases). Trimming took off 10 bases at V and 0 bases at J, with 15 bases between the two ends. Germline CDR1 reads ENHRY; CDR2 reads SYGVKD. CDR3 length equals 14 residues. The CDR3 DNA follows: TGTGCCACCAGACCCCCGGGGGACCAAGAGACCCAGTACTTC. Its protein product is CATRPPGDQETQYF.

The gene calls are TRBV5-6 and TRBJ2-3; 10 bases are shared with TRBD2. This CDR3 has 16 residues. Trimming at V came to 0 bases and at J to 2 bases, leaving 3 bases not matched to a gene. Germline CDR1 SGHDT, CDR2 YYEEEE. The CDR3 DNA follows: TGTGCCAGCAGCTTGGAACTAGCGGGATCCACAGATACGCAGTATTTT. Its translation: CASSLELAGSTDTQYF.

The genes are TRBV3-1 (or the pseudogene TRBV3-2) and TRBJ1-6; unclear D gene. This CDR3 region has 17 residues. Germline values: CDR1 LGHDT, CDR2 YNNKEL (reference sequence). Trimming took 1 base from V and 5 from J, leaving 15 bases between them. The CDR3 reads CASSQVRSRLHNSPLHF. The CDR3 DNA reads TGTGCCAGCAGCCAAGTAAGATCCAGACTACATAATTCACCCCTCCACTTT.

This sequence joins TRBV2 and TRBJ2-1, with 7 bases aligning to TRBD2. V shed 1 base, J shed 0 bases, and the junction held 18 bases outside the gene matches. The CDR3 consists of 21 residues. Germline CDR1 is SNHLY and CDR2 is FYNNEI. The DNA for the CDR3 is TGTGCCAGCAGTGAAGGGTTTGGACTAGGGGATCGGGGGTTCTCCTACAATGAGCAGTTCTTC. As protein: CASSEGFGLGDRGFSYNEQFF.

The chain couples TRBV7-3 to TRBJ2-1; maybe TRBD2 (6 bases). This CDR3 has 18 residues. The germline gives CDR1 SGHTA, CDR2 FQGTGA. V dropped 1 base and J dropped 4 bases, with 20 bases sitting between them. The CDR3 loop reads CASSLSAGLGVVYNEQFF. CDR3 sequence (DNA): TGTGCCAGCAGCTTAAGCGCGGGACTTGGGGTCGTTTACAATGAGCAGTTCTTC. The full variable domain, in which reference TRBV7-3 and TRBJ2-1 provide the parts outside the CDR3, is GAGVSQTPSNKVTEKGKYVELRCDPISGHTALYWYRQSLGQGPEFLIYFQGTGAADDSGLPNDRFFAVRPEGSVSTLKIQRTERGDSAVYLCASSLSAGLGVVYNEQFFGPGTRLTVL.

The V gene is TRBV11-3, the J gene TRBJ1-1; 8 nucleotides agree with TRBD1. Germline V lookup: CDR1 SGHNT, CDR2 YENEEA. V lost 2 bases to trimming and J lost 1 base; unmatched junction nucleotides: 12. The CDR3 sequence is 18 residues long. The CDR3 spells CASSLQTWRTGRNTEAFF. The CDR3 DNA follows: TGTGCCAGCAGCTTACAAACCTGGAGGACAGGGAGGAACACTGAAGCTTTCTTT.

The DNA of the CDR3 is TGTGCCAGCAGCTTATTGGAGGGGATCTATGGCTACACCTTC. Protein sequence: CASSLLEGIYGYTF. The chain couples TRBV7-9 to TRBJ1-2; D is possibly TRBD1 (5 bases). Trimming cost V 2 bases and J 4 bases, with 11 bases left between them. This CDR3 contains 14 residues. The germline V gene encodes CDR1 SEHNR and CDR2 FQNEAQ (reference sequence).

The rearrangement links TRBV5-1 to TRBJ2-7; the match to TRBD1 covers 7 bases. The CDR3 is made up of 14 amino acids. CDR1 is SGHRS, CDR2 YFSETQ, per germline. J gave up 5 bases and V 0 bases, and 5 bases lay outside the gene matches. Written as DNA, the CDR3 is TGCGCCAGCAGCTTGGGACAGGGCCCCGACGAGCAGTACTTC. This codes for CASSLGQGPDEQYF.

The CDR3 loop is CASRLNSFGTDTQYF. Here the CDR3 DNA reads TGTGCCAGCAGACTCAACAGCTTTGGCACAGATACGCAGTATTTT. The chain combines TRBV6-5 with TRBJ2-3; no clear D. In germline, CDR1 is MNHEY, CDR2 SVGAGI. This CDR3 contains 15 residues. The germline V and J ends were trimmed by 6 bases and 1 base, with 14 bases remaining between them.

For the CDR3, the DNA is TGCGCCAGCAGTTCGGACGGGCTTAGCTCCTACGAGCAGTACTTC. This translates into CASSSDGLSSYEQYF. This rearrangement joins TRBV10-2 to TRBJ2-7, with D unclear. Germline V CDR1 and CDR2: WSHSY, SAAADI. V lost 5 bases and J lost 0, with 14 bases in between. This CDR3 has 15 residues.

The gene calls are TRBV27 and TRBJ2-1; D remains ambiguous. V was pared by 2 bases and J by 0 bases, with 8 bases between. Per the germline V gene, CDR1 is MNHEY and CDR2 is SMNVEV (reference sequence). The CDR3 length is 15 residues. CDR3 protein: CASSLRYSSYNEQFF. The CDR3 nucleotides are TGTGCCAGCAGTTTACGGTATAGCTCCTACAATGAGCAGTTCTTC.

This chain connects TRBV19 to TRBJ2-1; 13 nucleotides match TRBD2. V shed 6 bases, J shed 7 bases, and the junction held 6 bases outside the gene matches. The CDR3 has 15 amino acids. CDR1 and CDR2 (germline): LNHDA, SQIVND (reference sequence). The CDR3 DNA is TGTGCCAGTAGACTAGCGGGAGGGTTTTGGAATGAGCAGTTCTTC. Translating gives CASRLAGGFWNEQFF.

The chain couples TRBV18 to TRBJ1-1, with no clear D. CDR3 length equals 13 residues. Trimming cost V 2 bases and J 5 bases, with 9 bases left between them. Germline V lookup: CDR1 KGHSH, CDR2 LQKENI. In DNA form, the CDR3 reads TGTGCCAGCTCACCAGGGCGAGGGACTGAAGCTTTCTTT. Protein product: CASSPGRGTEAFF.

The chain recombines TRBV7-3 with TRBJ1-2, with D unresolved. The CDR3 loop spans 13 amino acids. CDR1 SGHTA and CDR2 FQGTGA come from the germline V gene. Trimming stripped 4 bases from V and 7 bases from J, with 13 bases between. The CDR3 region has the DNA TGTGCCAGCAGCTCCCCCCTGCGGGGTGGCTACACCTTC. Its protein product is CASSSPLRGGYTF.

In this sample, this clone turned up a few times. Other nucleotide sequences from this sample produce the same CDR3. V usage is TRBV6-5 and J usage is TRBJ1-1; tentatively, D is TRBD1 (6 bases). V was clipped by 1 base and J by 1 base, with 7 bases between them. CDR1 is MNHEY and CDR2 is SVGAGI in the germline V gene. This CDR3 region has 14 residues. The CDR3 nucleotides are TGTGCCAGCAGTTACTTACAGGGGAACACTGAAGCTTTCTTT. Translated, it gives CASSYLQGNTEAFF.

The chain couples TRBV4-1 to TRBJ1-3, with D maybe TRBD1 (5 bases). Germline V gives CDR1 MGHRA, CDR2 YSYEKL. CDR3 size: 14 residues. V dropped 0 bases and J dropped 8 bases, with 11 bases sitting between them. The CDR3 loop is CASSQEGGRYTIYF. CDR3 nucleotides: TGCGCCAGCAGCCAAGAGGGGGGGAGATACACCATATATTTT.

V gene TRBV9 combines with J gene TRBJ2-7, with 8 bases that match TRBD2. The V and J ends lost 4 bases and 7 bases, in that order; junction bases with no gene match: 16. Germline CDR1 reads SGDLS; CDR2 reads YYNGEE. The CDR3 loop spans 16 amino acids. CDR3 protein: CASSPGGGRQTGEQYF. For the CDR3, the DNA is TGTGCCAGCAGCCCCGGGGGGGGAAGACAGACGGGGGAGCAGTACTTC.

The rearrangement links TRBV5-1 to TRBJ1-1; no clear D. V dropped 0 bases and J dropped 5 bases, with 11 bases sitting between them. The CDR3 consists of 14 residues. Germline CDR1 reads SGHRS; CDR2 reads YFSETQ. CDR3 coding DNA: TGCGCCAGCAGCTTGGCCTCGACAAGTACTGAAGCTTTCTTT. It yields the protein CASSLASTSTEAFF.

This chain connects TRBV7-9 to TRBJ2-3; the D gene is possibly TRBD1 (5 bases). V gave up 10 bases and J gave up 2 bases, with 16 bases separating them. Germline CDR1 is SEHNR and CDR2 is FQNEAQ (reference sequence). The CDR3 sequence is 14 residues long. CDR3: CATQLRGVTDTQYF. As DNA, the CDR3 is TGTGCCACCCAGCTTAGGGGCGTCACAGATACGCAGTATTTT.

The rearrangement joins TRBV10-3 to TRBJ1-1, with 8 bases aligning to TRBD1. The CDR3 totals 14 residues. The J segment lost 6 bases and the V segment lost 4 bases, leaving 7 bases of the junction unmatched. In germline, CDR1 is ENHRY, CDR2 SYGVKD. The chain's CDR3 is CAISGTGLGPEAFF. The DNA of the CDR3 is TGTGCCATCAGTGGGACAGGGCTGGGGCCTGAAGCTTTCTTT.

The chain is built from TRBV5-6 and TRBJ2-2; D not resolved. Germline assignment: CDR1 SGHDT and CDR2 YYEEEE. The CDR3 consists of 16 residues. The V and J ends lost 0 bases and 0 bases respectively, with 9 bases between them. The CDR3 coding sequence is TGTGCCAGCAGCTTGGTGGCGGCTCCGAACACCGGGGAGCTGTTTTTT. Protein sequence: CASSLVAAPNTGELFF.